This entry features one T cell receptor beta chain sequence. The antigen it recognizes is unknown. No per-base quality is available; no much larger clone lies one base away. These data originate in a study of long-term antiretroviral therapy in people with HIV (dated 2022 in TCRdb). Concerning the study at large: The earliest samples were collected approximately a decade before the 2015 WHO recommendation for immediate ART, a period when ART was typically delayed until CD4 counts fell. A retrospective serial study tested whether changes in peripheral blood TRB repertoire composition and diversity were associated with ART initiation and durable HIV suppression. A total of 150 to 200 cryopreserved PBMC samples were contributed to the cohort by 30 adults with confirmed HIV infection, with samples collected serially over a mean of around 6 years (range 1-12). Among the approximately 27 participants with HIV, over nine were female. No cross-contamination during QIAcube processing turned up in test extractions that ran a monoclonal T-cell line alongside 25 to 35 polyclonal samples. General study outcomes and caveats: Owing to limited PBMC availability, only the TCR beta chain was sequenced, without alpha chain pairing. The samples span the years 2004 to 2017, and the ART regimens used at that time may not be as effective as current regimens. Because pre-ART samples had limited cell numbers, unsorted PBMC were profiled rather than sorted CD4+ and CD8+ T cells. ART initiation was associated with a significant increase in TRB diversity, but diversity stayed significantly below transplant donor controls even after long-term ART. HIV repertoires had narrower CDR3 length ranges than controls, and the network structure suggested an antigen-experienced repertoire that shifted only slightly toward naive after ART. At every time point, the repertoire was dominated by expanded TRB clones first identified before ART initiation, although this dominance fluctuated and, in many PLHIV, declined after ART. Inferences about post-ART repertoire changes were limited because no data were available on ART adherence, viral resistance or therapy changes.

CDR3 length: 15 amino acids, cysteine to phenylalanine. Left in the record is the CDR3 DNA by itself, 45 bases read in frame from the first base. V loses 5 bases of germline sequence and J loses 0 bases, and the interval between the two ends is 11 bases. The germline V gene (reference sequence) yields LNHDA for CDR1 and SQIVND for CDR2. Sequencing of the TRB variable region was done with the immunoSEQ hsTCRB v3.0 assay at survey level resolution. The targeted TRB sequencing depth was 40,000-50,000 T-cell genomes per sample. TRB libraries were pooled and sequenced on an Illumina MiSeq using a v3 150-cycle kit. The published analysis was carried out like this. Repertoire analysis was run in R within a reproducible Nextflow workflow that covered QC, data transformation and analysis. LymphoSeq2, an R package for AIRR-Seq data exploration, was used to implement custom analyses. A handful of samples that produced fewer than 5000 total TRB sequences were removed, so some 190 HIV repertoires were analyzed. Among the approximately 190 retained HIV repertoires, under 65 were collected before ART initiation and roughly 130 after ART initiation. Repertoires were downsampled to 5000 TRB nucleotide sequences, and summary statistics were averaged over 100 downsampling iterations. The analysis kept only TRB sequences whose CDR3 regions were at least seven amino acids long. A Shannon entropy-derived clonality score and the Gini coefficient were used to measure diversity. In the repertoire networks, any two of the top 5000 CDR3 amino acid sequences were linked whenever the two sequences differed by an edit distance of one. For TRB CDR3 amino acid sequences, antigen specificity groups and MHC restriction were predicted with GLIPH2. To flag known CMV, EBV, HIV or tissue antigen associations, CDR3 amino acid sequences were matched against VDJdb and McPAS-TCR. Pre-ART, post-ART and control groups were compared with Wilcoxon signed-rank tests and Holm-Bonferroni correction. The table comes from immuneACCESS by way of TCRdb, which keeps in-frame sequences with V and J called. Part of the clones is missing from these tables; in studies checked, under half for an unresolved V gene and the rest for unknown reasons. The V and J calls and clone size are taken from that table; D and trimming were inferred from the DNA. The sample table lists around 35,000 clones, over 70% of them with a count of one. Around 8% of the sample comes from the top ten.

To be included, a participant needed at least one PBMC sample from before ART initiation plus at least two post-ART samples. Every participant with HIV received treatment in the United States of America. Cryopreserved samples of roughly 0.95-10 million PBMC were thawed and washed before DNA extraction. At the time of the earliest PBMC sample, participants with HIV were aged between roughly 20 and 54 years. Per participant, PBMC samples came from 1-4 timepoints prior to ART initiation and 2-8 timepoints following ART initiation, for a median of 7 samples. For every participant, serial HIV viral load, CD4+ T-cell count, ART history and demographic data were obtained. Genomic DNA was extracted from unsorted PBMC with a Qiagen kit on a QIAcube, with processing performed in batches of 12 samples.

The starting material was unsorted PBMCs, obtained 3.1 years after starting antiretroviral therapy. This receptor was obtained from a woman in her forties or fifties with HIV. The rearranged segments are TRBV19 and TRBJ1-5; there is no confident call for the D gene. CDR3 loop: CASSPLRVSNQPQHF. The nucleotides read TGTGCCAGTAGTCCCCTGAGGGTTAGCAATCAGCCCCAGCATTTT.